The 11 T cell receptor beta chains reported below all come from one sample, sequenced in a study of T-cell reconstitution after alpha-beta-depleted transplantation in children. During its preparation, the TCRbeta library received unique molecular identifiers. Each CDR3 protein gets one entry after TCRdb re-called the PCR reads with MiXCR. The table has 250,000 to 400,000 distinct CDR3 sequences, roughly 25% seen once; the top ten hold roughly 11%. Source: PBMCs, mostly from graft donor cells, taken 180 days after TCRalphabeta/CD19-depleted stem cell transplant. These receptors originate from a male patient aged 10 to 17 who had a stem cell transplant for acute lymphoblastic leukemia, so the T cells may come from the graft donor.

This chain uses TRBV14 with TRBJ1-4; D possibly corresponds to TRBD1 (5 bases). Trimming stripped 4 bases from V and 5 bases from J, with 11 bases between. Germline CDR1 is SGHDN and CDR2 is FVKESK. There are 14 residues in the CDR3. In DNA form, the CDR3 reads TGTGCCAGCAGCCCGGGACGGTGGAATGAAAAACTGTTTTTT. Translated: CASSPGRWNEKLFF.

V gene TRBV5-1 combines with J gene TRBJ2-7; the match to TRBD2 covers 7 bases. Per the germline V gene, CDR1 is SGHRS and CDR2 is YFSETQ. V lost 5 bases, J lost 3 bases, and 14 bases stayed unmatched. The CDR3 loop spans 16 amino acids. CDR3 DNA sequence: TGCGCCAGCAGTTTTACATCGGGACTACTCGGCTACGAGCAGTACTTC. Its translation: CASSFTSGLLGYEQYF.

This clonotype was observed a few times. The gene calls are TRBV20-1 and TRBJ1-6; 7 bases are shared with TRBD1. The V gene end was trimmed by 1 base and the J gene end by 0 bases; junction bases not matched to a gene: 15. The CDR3 contains 20 residues. Germline CDR1 DFQATT, CDR2 SNEGSKA (reference sequence). For the CDR3, the DNA is TGCAGTGCTAGAGCTTCGACCGGGACAGCAAAGAGCTCCTATAATTCACCCCTCCACTTT. Translation: CSARASTGTAKSSYNSPLHF.

This clonotype was detected only a few times. The chain has TRBV20-1 and TRBJ2-7; D is uncertain. Germline V CDR1 and CDR2: DFQATT, SNEGSKA (reference sequence). V was pared by 1 base and J by 4 bases, with 8 bases between. This CDR3 comprises 12 residues. In nucleotides, the CDR3 is TGCAGTGCTAGAGCTTCGCAGTACGAGCAGTACTTC. It yields the protein CSARASQYEQYF.

This clonotype was observed a handful of times. The chain has TRBV12-3 or TRBV12-4 and TRBJ2-3; D is perhaps TRBD2 (7 bases). The CDR3 extends over 14 amino acids. V gave up 5 bases and J gave up 5 bases, with 14 bases separating them. This CDR3 is CASSPRGGGDTQYF. CDR3 DNA: TGTGCCAGCAGTCCTCGAGGGGGGGGAGATACGCAGTATTTT.

The rearrangement joins TRBV11-2 to TRBJ2-3, with 7 nucleotides matching TRBD2. V was pared by 3 bases and J by 5 bases, with 8 bases of the junction left unmatched. The CDR3 is 15 amino acids. The germline CDR1 and CDR2 sequences are SGHAT and FQNNGV. The CDR3 DNA reads as TGTGCCAGCAGCTTGATGCCGGGAGGCGGAGATACGCAGTATTTT. It codes for CASSLMPGGGDTQYF.

The chain uses TRBV27 and TRBJ1-2; D remains unclear. The CDR3 has 12 amino acids. CDR1 MNHEY and CDR2 SMNVEV come from the germline V gene (reference sequence). The V end lost 5 bases, the J end lost 2 bases, and 6 bases lay between the germline ends. The CDR3 coding sequence is TGTGCCAGCAGTGGGCAAAACTATGGCTACACCTTC. Amino acids: CASSGQNYGYTF.

The chain uses TRBV28 and TRBJ2-1, with D possibly TRBD1 on 5 matching bases. The CDR3 is 15 amino acids. Per germline, CDR1 MDHEN and CDR2 SYDVKM. The ends were cut back, 4 bases at V and 2 bases at J, with 12 bases in the middle. The CDR3 DNA is TGTGCCAGCAGTTCCAGGGATAGAACCTACAATGAGCAGTTCTTC. Its translation: CASSSRDRTYNEQFF.

This clonotype occurred a few times. V and J are TRBV20-1 and TRBJ2-4; D remains ambiguous. Germline V CDR1 and CDR2: DFQATT, SNEGSKA (reference sequence). Trimming took 6 bases from V and 2 from J, leaving 11 bases between them. The CDR3 totals 13 residues. The CDR3 DNA reads as TGCAGTGCCATACACTTAACCAAAAACATTCAGTACTTC. This translates into CSAIHLTKNIQYF.

Only a few counts were recorded for this clonotype. The chain carries TRBV25-1 and TRBJ1-2; D ambiguous. The CDR3 is made up of 15 amino acids. Trimming took off 5 bases at V and 4 bases at J, with 17 bases between the two ends. Germline CDR1 reads MGHDK; CDR2 reads SYGVNS. DNA for the CDR3: TGTGCCAGCAGTCCGGTCTTTGGGCGTCTCTATGGCTACACCTTC. It codes for CASSPVFGRLYGYTF.

This clonotype turned up a few times. The rearrangement uses TRBV7-2 and TRBJ2-3; D may be TRBD2 (6 bases). The CDR3 has 14 residues. V gave up 5 bases and J gave up 1 base, with 10 bases separating them. Germline V lookup: CDR1 SGHTA, CDR2 FQGNSA. The CDR3 bases are TGTGCCAGCAGCGTGGGACTTCGCACAGATACGCAGTATTTT. It specifies CASSVGLRTDTQYF.